Each of the 22 T cell receptor beta chains below was sequenced from the same sample in a study of blood T cell repertoires in COVID-19. TCRdb keeps only in-frame clones here, not all; method: immunoSEQ multiplex PCR. The sample gives 200,000 or so clones, 80% to 90% of which show up once; more than 9% is in the top ten. Sequenced input: peripheral blood. The source of these receptors is a woman aged 80 or over with acute or convalescent COVID-19.

The rearrangement joins TRBV3-1 (or the pseudogene TRBV3-2) to TRBJ1-3; TRBD1 aligns across 8 bases. The CDR3 extends over 17 amino acids. The ends lost 0 bases at V and 6 bases at J; junction bases unmatched: 10. CDR1 LGHDT and CDR2 YNNKEL come from the germline V gene (reference sequence). The CDR3 nucleotides are TGTGCCAGCAGCCAAGATCTAGCCAGGGGGCCTGCAAACACCATATATTTT. Translating it yields CASSQDLARGPANTIYF.

This sequence joins TRBV7-2 and TRBJ2-1; D is perhaps TRBD2 (5 bases). Germline V gene sequence: CDR1 SGHTA, CDR2 FQGNSA. The germline V and J ends were trimmed by 0 bases and 0 bases, with 9 bases remaining between them. This CDR3 is 16 amino acids long. In DNA, the CDR3 is TGTGCCAGCAGCTTAGCCGCACGGGGCTCCTACAATGAGCAGTTCTTC. This sequence encodes CASSLAARGSYNEQFF.

This clone occurred once. The chain combines TRBV19 with TRBJ2-2; D uncertain. Germline CDR1 and CDR2: LNHDA and SQIVND (reference sequence). Trimming stripped 7 bases from V and 3 bases from J, with 12 bases between. The CDR3 spans 14 residues. The CDR3 coding sequence is TGTGCCAGTACCGGCAGCCTAGACACCGGGGAGCTGTTTTTT. Residues: CASTGSLDTGELFF.

The chain uses TRBV3-1 (or the pseudogene TRBV3-2) and TRBJ2-7; TRBD2 might be the D (6 bases). The germline CDR1 and CDR2 sequences are LGHDT and YNNKEL (reference sequence). The CDR3 extends over 15 amino acids. Trimming left V 1 base short and J 3 bases short, with 13 bases between. The CDR3 nucleotides read TGTGCCAGCAGCCAAGTTTTCGACGGGAGCTACGAGCAGTACTTC. It is translated as CASSQVFDGSYEQYF.

This clone was seen a few times. The J gene is TRBJ1-1, the V gene TRBV15; possibly TRBD1 for D (5 bases). The CDR3 contains 13 residues. Trimming left V 5 bases short and J 4 bases short, with 11 bases between. The germline gives CDR1 LNHNV, CDR2 YYDKDF (reference sequence). CDR3 residues: CATSLGGSTEAFF. CDR3 DNA sequence: TGTGCCACCAGCCTGGGGGGGAGCACTGAAGCTTTCTTT.

This chain joins TRBV19 and TRBJ2-2, with D tentatively TRBD1 (6 bases). Germline V gives CDR1 LNHDA, CDR2 SQIVND (reference sequence). Between the trimmed V and J ends, which lost 6 bases and 3 bases, there was a span of 11 bases. This CDR3 has 14 amino acids. The CDR3 protein is CASSPTGYTGELFF. The CDR3 DNA is TGTGCCAGTAGCCCGACAGGTTACACCGGGGAGCTGTTTTTT.

This clone was observed a handful of times. The chain uses TRBV18 and TRBJ1-3; D ambiguous. The CDR3 loop spans 15 amino acids. V gave up 3 bases and J gave up 0 bases, with 9 bases separating them. Germline V gives CDR1 KGHSH, CDR2 LQKENI. CDR3 in amino acids: CASSPSDTSGNTIYF. CDR3 bases: TGTGCCAGCTCACCCTCAGACACCTCTGGAAACACCATATATTTT.

The V and J genes are TRBV9 and TRBJ1-1; maybe TRBD1 (6 bases). This CDR3 is 14 amino acids long. Trimming removed 0 bases at V and 8 bases at J, with 14 bases between. Germline-derived CDR1 and CDR2 are SGDLS and YYNGEE. The CDR3 bases are TGTGCCAGCAGCGTAGCTTCTTCAGGGACAGAAGCTTTCTTT. This encodes CASSVASSGTEAFF.

The chain couples TRBV28 to TRBJ1-3; D is unclear. The germline V gene has CDR1 MDHEN and CDR2 SYDVKM. V was clipped by 2 bases and J by 0 bases, with 5 bases between them. The CDR3 sequence is 14 residues long. The CDR3 reads CASSLPHSGNTIYF. CDR3 bases: TGTGCCAGCAGTTTACCCCACTCTGGAAACACCATATATTTT.

The chain carries TRBV9 and TRBJ1-6, with a weak D call TRBD1 (6 bases). Per germline, CDR1 SGDLS and CDR2 YYNGEE. This CDR3 comprises 16 residues. The germline V and J ends were trimmed by 4 bases and 5 bases, with 16 bases remaining between them. Here the CDR3 reads CASSTRTGLNNSPLHF. Written as DNA, the CDR3 is TGTGCCAGCAGCACGAGAACAGGGCTTAATAATTCACCCCTCCACTTT.

This sequence joins TRBV4-3 and TRBJ1-3, with D tentatively TRBD1 (5 bases). This CDR3 has 17 residues. Looked up from germline, CDR1 is LGHNA and CDR2 is YSLEER. Deletions cut 1 base from V and 0 bases from J, with 13 bases between. The CDR3 region has the DNA TGCGCCAGCAGCCAAGTTTTAGGCCAGGGCTCTGGAAACACCATATATTTT. Protein product: CASSQVLGQGSGNTIYF.

This clone was observed a single time. This chain links TRBV7-2 with TRBJ2-7; 9 positions match TRBD1. Germline V gene sequence: CDR1 SGHTA, CDR2 FQGNSA. This CDR3 has 14 residues. The V and J ends lost 5 bases and 5 bases, in that order; junction bases with no gene match: 7. Here the CDR3 DNA reads TGTGCCAGCAGCAGAACAGGGGGCATCGACGAGCAGTACTTC. Translating gives CASSRTGGIDEQYF.

This clone showed up many times. The rearrangement joins TRBV7-9 to TRBJ2-7, with D possibly TRBD2 on 5 matching bases. Trimming removed 5 bases at V and 2 bases at J, with 13 bases between. This CDR3 comprises 14 residues. Germline CDR1 reads SEHNR; CDR2 reads FQNEAQ (reference sequence). CDR3 DNA sequence: TGTGCCAGCAGCCGGAAGGACGGGACCTACGAGCAGTACTTC. Its translation is CASSRKDGTYEQYF.

The chain joins TRBV5-1 to TRBJ2-7; 7 positions agree with TRBD1. CDR3 length equals 15 residues. Germline assignment: CDR1 SGHRS and CDR2 YFSETQ. The trim removed 3 bases at V and 0 bases at J, leaving 6 bases unmatched. CDR3 protein: CASSSRQGSSYEQYF. The CDR3 DNA is TGCGCCAGCAGCTCCCGACAGGGCAGCTCCTACGAGCAGTACTTC. The entire variable domain, with the rest obtained from reference TRBV5-1 and TRBJ2-7, is as follows: KAGVTQTPRYLIKTRGQQVTLSCSPISGHRSVSWYQQTPGQGLQFLFEYFSETQRNKGNFPGRFSGRQFSNSRSEMNVSTLELGDSALYLCASSSRQGSSYEQYFGPGTRLTVT.

This chain joins TRBV7-2 and TRBJ1-1; TRBD1 matches at 10 bases. Germline V gene lookup returns CDR1 SGHTA and CDR2 FQGNSA. V trimming: 5 bases; J trimming: 1 base; junction bases outside the gene matches: 7. CDR3 size: 16 residues. CDR3 in DNA: TGTGCCAGCAGCCCCGGGACAGGGGCTTCGAACACTGAAGCTTTCTTT. Protein: CASSPGTGASNTEAFF.

This rearrangement joins TRBV27 to TRBJ2-7; 10 bases match TRBD2. CDR1 is MNHEY, CDR2 SMNVEV, per germline (reference sequence). This CDR3 contains 14 residues. Trimming at V came to 5 bases and at J to 3 bases, leaving 4 bases not matched to a gene. The CDR3: CASSRVAGGYEQYF. CDR3 coding DNA: TGTGCCAGCAGTAGGGTAGCGGGAGGCTACGAGCAGTACTTC.

V and J are TRBV18 and TRBJ2-2; D uncertain. Germline CDR1 and CDR2: KGHSH and LQKENI. V was pared by 2 bases and J by 3 bases, with 7 bases between. The CDR3 contains 14 residues. CDR3: CASSPRQDTGELFF. The CDR3 DNA follows: TGTGCCAGCTCACCAAGGCAGGACACCGGGGAGCTGTTTTTT.

The chain combines TRBV27 with TRBJ2-5; a possible D gene is TRBD1 (7 bases). Trimming left V 5 bases short and J 4 bases short, with 14 bases between. Germline V gene lookup returns CDR1 MNHEY and CDR2 SMNVEV (reference sequence). The length of the CDR3 is 14 residues. The CDR3 DNA follows: TGTGCCAGCAGTCCCCGGAGGGGGCCAGAGACCCAGTACTTC. Translation gives CASSPRRGPETQYF.

This clone was counted a few times. The CDR3 DNA reads as TGTGCCAGCAGCTTCCCAAGACTAGCGGGGACCTACGAGCAGTACTTC. This sequence encodes CASSFPRLAGTYEQYF. V is TRBV7-2 and J is TRBJ2-7, with 11 bases aligning to TRBD2. Per germline, CDR1 SGHTA and CDR2 FQGNSA. This CDR3 comprises 16 residues. V lost 3 bases and J lost 2; bases outside the gene matches: 6.

As concerns this clone: Different DNA sequences within this sample yield the same CDR3. The CDR3 bases are TGTGCCAGCAGCTTGGCGGGGAGGGAGGAGACCCAGTACTTC. It codes for CASSLAGREETQYF. The V gene is TRBV5-4, the J gene TRBJ2-5; 7 bases map to TRBD2. V gave up 0 bases and J gave up 5 bases; unmatched junction bases: 4. Germline CDR1 and CDR2: SGHNT and YYREEE (reference sequence). This CDR3 is 14 amino acids long.

The sample holds one count of this clone. The chain couples TRBV7-2 to TRBJ2-6; D is possibly TRBD2 (6 bases). Germline assignment: CDR1 SGHTA and CDR2 FQGNSA. The CDR3 is made up of 15 amino acids. V was trimmed by 3 bases and J by 2 bases, leaving 8 bases between them. CDR3 residues: CASSFAGTGANVLTF. The CDR3 nucleotides are TGTGCCAGCAGCTTCGCGGGGACTGGGGCCAACGTCCTGACTTTC.

This chain joins TRBV5-5 and TRBJ2-6, with a tentative D call TRBD1 (6 bases). The V gene lost 3 bases and the J gene lost 2 bases, with 18 bases spanning the gap. Germline values: CDR1 SGHKS, CDR2 YYEKEE (reference sequence). This CDR3 contains 18 residues. The CDR3 nucleotides are TGTGCCAGCAGCTGGCGACAGGCCGAAGCTACTGGGGCCAACGTCCTGACTTTC. This codes for CASSWRQAEATGANVLTF.